The rows below give T cell receptor beta chains drawn from one sample of a study of vaccination effects on CD4 cells after COVID-19. Repertoires were generated with immunoSEQ multiplex PCR, while TCRdb's copy carries only in-frame clones and drops some. Of some 66,000 clones listed, approximately 80% are singletons. These receptors' targets are unknown. The material was CD4+ T cells from PBMCs cultured without peptide, obtained after COVID-19 vaccination. The receptors shown here come from a human donor who received a COVID-19 vaccine. Both conserved end residues are part of each CDR3. Fields, in order: clone size, V gene, D gene, J gene, CDR3 length, CDR3 DNA, CDR3 protein. D genes are given only for firm matches. The size of a clone is reported for some rows only, either as once, few or many, or as a class for expanded clones.

>-|TRBV9|-|TRBJ2-6|15
TGTGCCAGCAGCGTAGTGTCAGCTGGGGCCAACGTCCTGACTTTC
CASSVVSAGANVLTF
>-|TRBV30|TRBD1|TRBJ1-1|15
TGTGCCTGGTTTGGGGACAGGGGGTTCAACACTGAAGCTTTCTTT
CAWFGDRGFNTEAFF
>-|TRBV24-1|-|TRBJ2-2|14
TGTGCCACCAGTCCTTGGACGAACACCGGGGAGCTGTTTTTT
CATSPWTNTGELFF
>-|TRBV2|-|TRBJ2-3|14
TGTGCCAGCAGTGGTCAGGGTAGGGCAGATACGCAGTATTTT
CASSGQGRADTQYF
>-|TRBV5-1|TRBD2|TRBJ2-5|15
TGCGCCAGCAGCGATCCGATAGCGGGGGATGAGACCCAGTACTTC
CASSDPIAGDETQYF
>once|TRBV27|-|TRBJ1-4|14
TGTGCCAGCAGTTCCCTTCGACCGGGTGAAAAACTGTTTTTT
CASSSLRPGEKLFF
>-|TRBV19|TRBD2|TRBJ2-2|13
TGTGCCGCTAGCGGCTGGAACACCGGGGAGCTGTTTTTT
CAASGWNTGELFF
>-|TRBV19|-|TRBJ1-5|15
TGTGCCAGTAGTATAGAAGGAGCCCGCAATCAGCCCCAGCATTTT
CASSIEGARNQPQHF
>-|TRBV24-1|-|TRBJ1-5|15
TGTGCCACCAGCCCCCGGACAGCGACCAATCAGCCCCAGCATTTT
CATSPRTATNQPQHF
>few|TRBV5-1|TRBD1|TRBJ1-2|14
TGCGCCAGCAGCTTGACAGGGGGCGGTTATGGCTACACCTTC
CASSLTGGGYGYTF
>-|TRBV2|-|TRBJ2-5|16
TGTGCCAGCACTCCCCTTGGCTGGGGTCCTGAAGAGACCCAGTACTTC
CASTPLGWGPEETQYF
>-|TRBV9|TRBD2|TRBJ2-1|15
TGTGCCAGCAGCGTCCGGACTAGCGGGGAAGGTGAGCAGTTCTTC
CASSVRTSGEGEQFF
>-|TRBV18|-|TRBJ1-2|11
TGTGCCAGCTCATCGGACTATGGCTACACCTTC
CASSSDYGYTF
>-|TRBV11-3|-|TRBJ1-4|16
TGTGCCAGCAGCCCAGGGGAGCGTTGGACTAATGAAAAACTGTTTTTT
CASSPGERWTNEKLFF
>-|TRBV24-1|TRBD1|TRBJ1-2|13
TGTGCCACCAGTGAAAGACAGGGCTATGGCTACACCTTC
CATSERQGYGYTF
>-|TRBV28|-|TRBJ1-1|14
TGTGCCAGCAGTTCCGCGACAGCGAACACTGAAGCTTTCTTT
CASSSATANTEAFF
>few|TRBV5-1|-|TRBJ2-3|13
TGCGCCAGCAGCACTCAGAACACAGATACGCAGTATTTT
CASSTQNTDTQYF
>few|TRBV29-1|-|TRBJ1-4|13
TGCAGCGCATCTACAGGGTTGAATGAAAAACTGTTTTTT
CSASTGLNEKLFF
>-|TRBV5-4|TRBD1|TRBJ2-1|14
TGTGCCAGCAGCTTACGGGACAGGGGGAATGAGCAGTTCTTC
CASSLRDRGNEQFF
>-|TRBV3-1/TRBV3-2|-|TRBJ1-1|15
TGTGCCAGCAGCTCCCAGGTTTATAGAAACACTGAAGCTTTCTTT
CASSSQVYRNTEAFF
>-|TRBV29-1|-|TRBJ1-4|15
TGCAGCGTTGAGTCCCCCGGGACGGATAATGAAAAACTGTTTTTT
CSVESPGTDNEKLFF
>-|TRBV9|-|TRBJ1-1|17
TGTGCCAGCAGCGGTCCGGGACAAGCTAACCCGAACACTGAAGCTTTCTTT
CASSGPGQANPNTEAFF
>few|TRBV4-1|-|TRBJ1-6|14
TGCGCCAGCAGTCATCCGGGACCTAATTCACCCCTCCACTTT
CASSHPGPNSPLHF
>-|TRBV30|-|TRBJ2-3|12
TGTGCCTGGAGTGTACGTGGAGATACGCAGTATTTT
CAWSVRGDTQYF
>-|TRBV5-5|-|TRBJ2-1|15
TGTGCCAGCAGCTTGGTAACAGCCCACAGGGATGAGCAGTTCTTC
CASSLVTAHRDEQFF